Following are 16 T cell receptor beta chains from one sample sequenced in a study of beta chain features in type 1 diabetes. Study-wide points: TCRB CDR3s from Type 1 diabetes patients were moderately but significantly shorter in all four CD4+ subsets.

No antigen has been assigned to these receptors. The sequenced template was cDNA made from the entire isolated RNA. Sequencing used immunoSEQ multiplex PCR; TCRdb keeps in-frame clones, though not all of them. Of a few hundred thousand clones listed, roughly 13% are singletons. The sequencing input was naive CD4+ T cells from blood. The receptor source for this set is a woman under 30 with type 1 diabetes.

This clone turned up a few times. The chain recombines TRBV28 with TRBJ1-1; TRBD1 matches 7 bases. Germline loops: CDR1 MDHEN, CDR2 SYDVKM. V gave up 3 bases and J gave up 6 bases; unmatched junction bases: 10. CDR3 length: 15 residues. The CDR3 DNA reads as TGTGCCAGCAGTTTGATAGACAGGGATTTTTCTGAAGCTTTCTTT. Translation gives CASSLIDRDFSEAFF. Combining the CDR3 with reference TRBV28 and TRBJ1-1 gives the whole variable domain DVKVTQSSRYLVKRTGEKVFLECVQDMDHENMFWYRQDPGLGLRLIYFSYDVKMKEKGDIPEGYSVSREKKERFSLILESASTNQTSMYLCASSLIDRDFSEAFFGQGTRLTVV.

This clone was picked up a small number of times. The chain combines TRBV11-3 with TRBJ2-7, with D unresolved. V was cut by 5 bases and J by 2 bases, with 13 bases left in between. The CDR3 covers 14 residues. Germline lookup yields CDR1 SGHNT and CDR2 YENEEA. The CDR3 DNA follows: TGTGCCAGCAGCGAAGGCGGCTCAACCTACGAGCAGTACGTC. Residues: CASSEGGSTYEQYV.

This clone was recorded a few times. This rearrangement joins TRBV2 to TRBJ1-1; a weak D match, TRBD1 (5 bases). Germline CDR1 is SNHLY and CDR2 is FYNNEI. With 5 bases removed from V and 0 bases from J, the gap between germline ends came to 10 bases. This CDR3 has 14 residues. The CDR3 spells CASSSQGMNTEAFF. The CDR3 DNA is TGTGCCAGCAGTTCCCAGGGCATGAACACTGAAGCTTTCTTT.

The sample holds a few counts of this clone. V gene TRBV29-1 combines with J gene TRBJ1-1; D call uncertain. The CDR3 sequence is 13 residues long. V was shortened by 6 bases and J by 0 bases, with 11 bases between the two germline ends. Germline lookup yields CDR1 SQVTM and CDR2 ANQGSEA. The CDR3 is CSVSPQLNTEAFF. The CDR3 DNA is TGCAGCGTCAGCCCACAGTTGAACACTGAAGCTTTCTTT. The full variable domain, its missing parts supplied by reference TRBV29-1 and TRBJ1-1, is SAVISQKPSRDICQRGTSLTIQCQVDSQVTMMFWYRQQPGQSLTLIATANQGSEATYESGFVIDKFPISRPNLTFSTLTVSNMSPEDSSIYLCSVSPQLNTEAFFGQGTRLTVV.

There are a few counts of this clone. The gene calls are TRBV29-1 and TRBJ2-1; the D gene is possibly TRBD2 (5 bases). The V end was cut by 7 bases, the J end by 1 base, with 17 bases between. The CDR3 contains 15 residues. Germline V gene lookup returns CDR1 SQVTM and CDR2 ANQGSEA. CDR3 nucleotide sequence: TGCAGCGCCCGAGGGAGTAGGAGATCCTACAATGAGCAGTTCTTC. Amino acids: CSARGSRRSYNEQFF.

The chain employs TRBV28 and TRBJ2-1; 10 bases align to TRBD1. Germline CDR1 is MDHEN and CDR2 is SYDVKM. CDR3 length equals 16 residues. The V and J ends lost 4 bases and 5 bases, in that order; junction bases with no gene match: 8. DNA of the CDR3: TGTGCCAGCAGTTCCCCGGGACAGGGGATGAACAATGAGCAGTTCTTC. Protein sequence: CASSSPGQGMNNEQFF.

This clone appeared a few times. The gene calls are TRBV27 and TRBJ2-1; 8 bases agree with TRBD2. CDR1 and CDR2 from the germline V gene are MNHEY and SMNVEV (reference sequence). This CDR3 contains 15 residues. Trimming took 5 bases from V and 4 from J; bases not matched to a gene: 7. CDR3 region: CASSQSGSTYNEQFF. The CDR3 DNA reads TGTGCCAGCAGTCAGAGCGGGAGTACTTACAATGAGCAGTTCTTC.

The CDR3 loop is CASSPGTSGRWGEQYF. The CDR3 nucleotides read TGTGCCAGCAGTCCCGGGACTAGCGGCCGTTGGGGCGAGCAGTACTTC. This rearrangement joins TRBV28 to TRBJ2-7; 11 bases align to TRBD2. Germline assignment: CDR1 MDHEN and CDR2 SYDVKM. After removal of 5 bases from V and 6 bases from J, the junction contained 12 bases not matched to a gene. The CDR3 length is 16 residues.

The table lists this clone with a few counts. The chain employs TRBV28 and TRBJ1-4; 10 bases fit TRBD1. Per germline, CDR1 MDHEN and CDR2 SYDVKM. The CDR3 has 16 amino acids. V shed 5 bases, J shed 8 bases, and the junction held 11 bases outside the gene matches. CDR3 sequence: CASSAPSGTGEEKLFF. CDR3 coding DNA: TGTGCCAGCAGTGCCCCTTCCGGGACAGGGGAGGAAAAACTGTTTTTT. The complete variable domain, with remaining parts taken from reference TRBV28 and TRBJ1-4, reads DVKVTQSSRYLVKRTGEKVFLECVQDMDHENMFWYRQDPGLGLRLIYFSYDVKMKEKGDIPEGYSVSREKKERFSLILESASTNQTSMYLCASSAPSGTGEEKLFFGSGTQLSVL.

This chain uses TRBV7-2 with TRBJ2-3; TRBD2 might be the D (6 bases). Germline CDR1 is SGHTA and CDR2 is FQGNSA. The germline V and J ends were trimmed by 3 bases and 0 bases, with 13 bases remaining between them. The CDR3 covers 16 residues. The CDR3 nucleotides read TGTGCCAGCAGCTTCGCGGCGGGATGGAGCACAGATACGCAGTATTTT. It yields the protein CASSFAAGWSTDTQYF.

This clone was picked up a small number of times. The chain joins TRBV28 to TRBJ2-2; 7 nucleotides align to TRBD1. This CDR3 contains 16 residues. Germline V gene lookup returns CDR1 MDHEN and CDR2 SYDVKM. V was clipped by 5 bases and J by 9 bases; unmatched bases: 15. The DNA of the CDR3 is TGTGCCAGCAGTACCCCGGGACAGTTATTCATTTGGGAGCTGTTTTTT. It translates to CASSTPGQLFIWELFF.

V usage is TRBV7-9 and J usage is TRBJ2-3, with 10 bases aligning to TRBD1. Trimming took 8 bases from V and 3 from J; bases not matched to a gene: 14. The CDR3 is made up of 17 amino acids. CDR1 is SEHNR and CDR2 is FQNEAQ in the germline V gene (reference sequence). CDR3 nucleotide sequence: TGTGCCAGCGCTTATGGGGCCGGGACAGGGGAAACAGATACGCAGTATTTT. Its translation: CASAYGAGTGETDTQYF.

The CDR3 spells CSVPDSRNEKLFF. CDR3 coding DNA: TGCAGCGTACCCGACAGTCGTAATGAAAAACTGTTTTTT. V gene TRBV29-1 combines with J gene TRBJ1-4, with D possibly matching TRBD1 (5 bases). The V gene's germline CDR1 is SQVTM and CDR2 ANQGSEA. Trimming left V 6 bases short and J 4 bases short, with 12 bases between. The CDR3 totals 13 residues.

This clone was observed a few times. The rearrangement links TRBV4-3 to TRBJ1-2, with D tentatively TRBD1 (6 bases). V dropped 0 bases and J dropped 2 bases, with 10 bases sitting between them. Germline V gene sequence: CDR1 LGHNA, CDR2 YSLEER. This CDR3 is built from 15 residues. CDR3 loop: CASSQEWDTNYGYTF. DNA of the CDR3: TGCGCCAGCAGCCAAGAGTGGGACACCAACTATGGCTACACCTTC.

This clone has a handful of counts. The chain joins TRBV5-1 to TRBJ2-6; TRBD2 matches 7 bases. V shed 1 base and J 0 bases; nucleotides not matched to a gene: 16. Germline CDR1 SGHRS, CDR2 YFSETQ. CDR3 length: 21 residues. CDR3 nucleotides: TGCGCCAGCAGCTTGCGCTTCAGGGAGGCGGGAGCACGCTCTGGGGCCAACGTCCTGACTTTC. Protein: CASSLRFREAGARSGANVLTF.

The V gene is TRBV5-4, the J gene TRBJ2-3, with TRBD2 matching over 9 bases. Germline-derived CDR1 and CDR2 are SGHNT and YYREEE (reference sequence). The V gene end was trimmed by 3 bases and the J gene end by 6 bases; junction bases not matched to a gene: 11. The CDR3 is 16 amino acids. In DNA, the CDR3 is TGTGCCAGCAGCTCTGCCTTAGCGGGAGACTGGGATACGCAGTATTTT. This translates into CASSSALAGDWDTQYF.